These 12 T cell receptor beta chains came from one sample sequenced in a study of blood T cell repertoires in COVID-19. Sequencing was performed with immunoSEQ multiplex PCR; in TCRdb, only in-frame clones are kept and a portion is missing. The sample lists about 98,000 clones, about 90% occurring once. Material for sequencing was peripheral blood. The source of these receptors is a man between 70 and 80 years old with acute or convalescent COVID-19.

The chain is built from TRBV18 and TRBJ2-7; maybe TRBD2 (5 bases). The germline V and J ends were trimmed by 2 bases and 1 base, with 18 bases remaining between them. CDR1 is KGHSH, CDR2 LQKENI, per germline. The CDR3 extends over 17 amino acids. The CDR3 DNA sequence: TGTGCCAGCTCACCAGCCTCAGAGGGATGGCGGTCCTACGAGCAGTACTTC. Encoded protein: CASSPASEGWRSYEQYF.

This sequence joins TRBV11-2 and TRBJ2-7; no clear D. The CDR3 length is 13 residues. Germline V gene lookup returns CDR1 SGHAT and CDR2 FQNNGV. V lost 6 bases and J 7 bases, leaving 16 bases between the germline ends. The DNA of the CDR3 is TGTGCCAGCAGTTCTATGCCGGTTTCGGAGCAGTACTTC. It translates to CASSSMPVSEQYF.

V is TRBV28 and J is TRBJ1-1; D is perhaps TRBD1 (5 bases). Trimming took off 4 bases at V and 2 bases at J, with 11 bases between the two ends. Germline CDR1 reads MDHEN; CDR2 reads SYDVKM. The CDR3 consists of 14 residues. The CDR3: CASSSRGLNTEAFF. The CDR3 DNA reads TGTGCCAGCAGTTCACGGGGACTCAACACTGAAGCTTTCTTT.

The chain is built from TRBV7-2 and TRBJ2-3; 16 bases fit TRBD2. This CDR3 comprises 17 residues. The germline CDR1 and CDR2 sequences are SGHTA and FQGNSA. J lost 7 bases, V lost 4 bases, and 8 bases had no gene match. The chain's CDR3 is CASSSPGTSGGANTQYF. The DNA of the CDR3 is TGTGCCAGCAGCTCCCCCGGGACTAGCGGGGGGGCGAATACGCAGTATTTT.

In its sample, this clone was seen a few times. The chain carries TRBV14 and TRBJ1-2; D possibly corresponds to TRBD1 (5 bases). This CDR3 is built from 16 residues. The V and J ends lost 4 bases and 3 bases respectively, with 18 bases between them. Germline CDR1 SGHDN, CDR2 FVKESK. The CDR3 sequence is CASSPLNRPTDYGYTF. The CDR3 nucleotides read TGTGCCAGCAGCCCTCTTAACAGGCCTACTGACTATGGCTACACCTTC.

The rearrangement uses TRBV6-5 and TRBJ2-2, with D unresolved. Deletions cut 6 bases from V and 0 bases from J, with 8 bases between. The CDR3 runs to 14 residues. The germline CDR1 and CDR2 sequences are MNHEY and SVGAGI. The CDR3 DNA is TGTGCCAGCAGCCCAAAAACGAACACCGGGGAGCTGTTTTTT. Translation gives CASSPKTNTGELFF.

The J gene is TRBJ2-2, the V gene TRBV10-1, with D unresolved. Trimming left V 4 bases short and J 1 base short, with 4 bases between. Germline CDR1 WNHNN, CDR2 SYGVQD (reference sequence). The CDR3 is made up of 13 amino acids. The CDR3: CASSVGNTGELFF. Written as DNA, the CDR3 is TGCGCCAGCAGTGTCGGGAACACCGGGGAGCTGTTTTTT.

This clone was counted once. The chain employs TRBV18 and TRBJ1-5, with 10 bases identical to TRBD1. This CDR3 is 18 amino acids long. CDR1 is KGHSH, CDR2 LQKENI, per germline. V lost 5 bases and J lost 0; bases outside the gene matches: 10. CDR3 protein: CASSAPGQGTYSNQPQHF. DNA of the CDR3: TGTGCCAGCTCAGCCCCGGGACAGGGGACTTATAGCAATCAGCCCCAGCATTTT.

This chain connects TRBV28 to TRBJ2-3; TRBD1 aligns across 7 bases. CDR1 is MDHEN and CDR2 is SYDVKM in the germline V gene. V shed 5 bases, J shed 4 bases, and the junction held 9 bases outside the gene matches. The CDR3 has 15 amino acids. The CDR3 region is CASSGSGGHPDTQYF. In nucleotides, the CDR3 is TGTGCCAGCAGTGGGTCAGGGGGTCACCCAGATACGCAGTATTTT.

The CDR3 DNA reads TGTGCCAGCAGGTCCCTGGGGACAAGTGGCTACACCTTC. Translating it yields CASRSLGTSGYTF. V usage is TRBV9 and J usage is TRBJ1-2, with D perhaps TRBD1 (6 bases). CDR1 and CDR2 from the germline V gene are SGDLS and YYNGEE. V was cut by 5 bases and J by 7 bases, with 15 bases left in between. The CDR3 runs to 13 residues.

The J gene is TRBJ2-3, the V gene TRBV5-1; TRBD2 matches at 8 bases. Per germline, CDR1 SGHRS and CDR2 YFSETQ. Germline trimming cut 0 bases from V and 7 bases from J; bases unmatched to any gene: 13. There are 17 residues in the CDR3. The DNA of the CDR3 is TGCGCCAGCAGCTTGGAGGCCAGAACGGGGGGGCCGAATACGCAGTATTTT. Protein: CASSLEARTGGPNTQYF.

This sequence joins TRBV5-1 and TRBJ1-6; D unresolved. Germline V gene lookup returns CDR1 SGHRS and CDR2 YFSETQ. The CDR3 covers 14 residues. The V end was cut by 0 bases, the J end by 9 bases, with 10 bases between. CDR3: CASSLVPNGSPLHF. The CDR3 coding sequence is TGCGCCAGCAGCTTGGTTCCTAACGGTTCACCCCTCCACTTT.